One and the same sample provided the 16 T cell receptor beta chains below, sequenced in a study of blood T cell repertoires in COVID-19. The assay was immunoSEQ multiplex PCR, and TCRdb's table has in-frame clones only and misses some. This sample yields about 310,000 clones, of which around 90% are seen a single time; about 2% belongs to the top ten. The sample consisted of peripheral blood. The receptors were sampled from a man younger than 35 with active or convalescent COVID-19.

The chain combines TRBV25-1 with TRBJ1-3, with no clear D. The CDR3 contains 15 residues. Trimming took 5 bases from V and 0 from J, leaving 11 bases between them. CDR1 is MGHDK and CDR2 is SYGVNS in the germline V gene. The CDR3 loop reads CASSLGGLSGNTIYF. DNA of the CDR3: TGTGCCAGCAGTCTGGGCGGGCTCTCTGGAAACACCATATATTTT.

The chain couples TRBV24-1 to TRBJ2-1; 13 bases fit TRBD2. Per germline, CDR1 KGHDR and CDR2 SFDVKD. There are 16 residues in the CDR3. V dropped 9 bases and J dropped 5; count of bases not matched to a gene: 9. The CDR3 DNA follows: TGTGCCACCTGCCCGGGGACTAGCGGGATCGACAATGAGCAGTTCTTC. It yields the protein CATCPGTSGIDNEQFF.

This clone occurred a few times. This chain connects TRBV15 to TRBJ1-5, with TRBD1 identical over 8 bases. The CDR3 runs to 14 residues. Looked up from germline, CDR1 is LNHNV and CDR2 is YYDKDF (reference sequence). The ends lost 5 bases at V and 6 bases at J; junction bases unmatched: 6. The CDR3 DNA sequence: TGTGCCACCAGCGAAACAGGGGGTCTTCAGCCCCAGCATTTT. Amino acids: CATSETGGLQPQHF.

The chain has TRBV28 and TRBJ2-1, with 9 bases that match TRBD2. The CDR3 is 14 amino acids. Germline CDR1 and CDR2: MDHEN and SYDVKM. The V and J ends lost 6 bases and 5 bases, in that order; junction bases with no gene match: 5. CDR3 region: CASRKTSGNNEQFF. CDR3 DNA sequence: TGTGCCAGCAGGAAGACTAGCGGAAACAATGAGCAGTTCTTC.

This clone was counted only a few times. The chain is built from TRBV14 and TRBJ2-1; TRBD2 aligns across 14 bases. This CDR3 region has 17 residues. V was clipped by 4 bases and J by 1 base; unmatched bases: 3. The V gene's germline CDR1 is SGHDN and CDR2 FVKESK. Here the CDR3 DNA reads TGTGCCAGCAGCCTAGGGACTAGCGGGAGTTCCTACAATGAGCAGTTCTTC. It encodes CASSLGTSGSSYNEQFF.

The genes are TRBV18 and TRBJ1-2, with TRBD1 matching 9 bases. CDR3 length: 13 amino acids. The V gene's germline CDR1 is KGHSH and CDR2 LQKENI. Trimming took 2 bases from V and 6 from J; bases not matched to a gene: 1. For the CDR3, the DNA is TGTGCCAGCTCACCAAACAGGGGGCATGGCTACACCTTC. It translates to CASSPNRGHGYTF.

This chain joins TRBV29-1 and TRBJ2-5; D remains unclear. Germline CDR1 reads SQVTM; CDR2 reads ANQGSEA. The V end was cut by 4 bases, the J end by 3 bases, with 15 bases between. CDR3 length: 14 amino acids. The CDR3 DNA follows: TGCAGCGTTGTTAACCCGAGATTGGAAGAGACCCAGTACTTC. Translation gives CSVVNPRLEETQYF.

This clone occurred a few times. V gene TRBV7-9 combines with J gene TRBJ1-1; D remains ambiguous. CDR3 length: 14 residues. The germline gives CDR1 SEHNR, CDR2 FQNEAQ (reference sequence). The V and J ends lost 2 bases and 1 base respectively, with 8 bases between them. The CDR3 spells CASSLHTENTEAFF. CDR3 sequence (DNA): TGTGCCAGCAGCTTACACACCGAGAACACTGAAGCTTTCTTT.

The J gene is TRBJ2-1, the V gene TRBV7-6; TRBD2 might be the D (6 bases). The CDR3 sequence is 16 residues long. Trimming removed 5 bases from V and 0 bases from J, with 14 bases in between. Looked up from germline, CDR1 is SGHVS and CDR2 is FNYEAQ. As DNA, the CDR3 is TGTGCCAGCAGCGGAAATAGCGGAAGCTCCTACAATGAGCAGTTCTTC. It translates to CASSGNSGSSYNEQFF.

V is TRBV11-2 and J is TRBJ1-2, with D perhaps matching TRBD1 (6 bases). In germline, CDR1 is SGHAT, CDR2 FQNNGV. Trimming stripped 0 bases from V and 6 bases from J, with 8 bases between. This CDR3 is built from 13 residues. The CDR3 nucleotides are TGTGCCAGCAGCTTAGACAGGGGAGATGGCTACACCTTC. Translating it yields CASSLDRGDGYTF.

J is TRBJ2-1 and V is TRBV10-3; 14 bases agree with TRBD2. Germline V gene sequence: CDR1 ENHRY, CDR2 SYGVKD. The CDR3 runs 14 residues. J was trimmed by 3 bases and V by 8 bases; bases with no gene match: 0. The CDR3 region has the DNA TGTGCCATCGGACTAGCGGGAGGCTACAATGAGCAGTTCTTC. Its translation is CAIGLAGGYNEQFF.

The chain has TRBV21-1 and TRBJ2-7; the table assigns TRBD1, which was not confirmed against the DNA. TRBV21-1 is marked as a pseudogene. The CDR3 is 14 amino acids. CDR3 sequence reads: CAPKHRRQVYEQYF. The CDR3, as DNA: TGTGCCCCCAAGCACCGGAGACAGGTCTACGAGCAGTACTTC.

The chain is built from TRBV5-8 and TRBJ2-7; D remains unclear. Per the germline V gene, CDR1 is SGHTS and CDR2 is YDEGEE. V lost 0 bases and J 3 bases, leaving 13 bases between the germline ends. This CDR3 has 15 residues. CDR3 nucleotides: TGTGCCAGCAGCTTGGCATCAGTCAGGAACTACGAGCAGTACTTC. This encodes CASSLASVRNYEQYF.

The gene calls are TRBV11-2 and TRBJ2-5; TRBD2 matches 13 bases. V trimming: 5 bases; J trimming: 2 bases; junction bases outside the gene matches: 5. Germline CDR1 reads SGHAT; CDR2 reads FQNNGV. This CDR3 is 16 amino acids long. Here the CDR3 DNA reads TGTGCCAGCAGCCAGGGACTAGCGGGGCGACAAGAGACCCAGTACTTC. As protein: CASSQGLAGRQETQYF.

CDR3 amino acids: CASSLVGVSIYF. CDR3 DNA: TGTGCCAGCAGTTTAGTCGGGGTTTCCATATATTTT. The chain links TRBV12-3 or TRBV12-4 to TRBJ1-3; D remains unclear. This CDR3 spans 12 amino acids. V was trimmed by 1 base and J by 11 bases, leaving 9 bases between them.

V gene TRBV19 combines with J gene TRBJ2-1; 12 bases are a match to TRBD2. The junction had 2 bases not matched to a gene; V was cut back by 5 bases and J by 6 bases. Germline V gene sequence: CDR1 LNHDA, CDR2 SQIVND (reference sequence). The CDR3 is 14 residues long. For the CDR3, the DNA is TGTGCCAGTAGTGGACTAGCGGGACCCAATGAGCAGTTCTTC. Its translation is CASSGLAGPNEQFF.